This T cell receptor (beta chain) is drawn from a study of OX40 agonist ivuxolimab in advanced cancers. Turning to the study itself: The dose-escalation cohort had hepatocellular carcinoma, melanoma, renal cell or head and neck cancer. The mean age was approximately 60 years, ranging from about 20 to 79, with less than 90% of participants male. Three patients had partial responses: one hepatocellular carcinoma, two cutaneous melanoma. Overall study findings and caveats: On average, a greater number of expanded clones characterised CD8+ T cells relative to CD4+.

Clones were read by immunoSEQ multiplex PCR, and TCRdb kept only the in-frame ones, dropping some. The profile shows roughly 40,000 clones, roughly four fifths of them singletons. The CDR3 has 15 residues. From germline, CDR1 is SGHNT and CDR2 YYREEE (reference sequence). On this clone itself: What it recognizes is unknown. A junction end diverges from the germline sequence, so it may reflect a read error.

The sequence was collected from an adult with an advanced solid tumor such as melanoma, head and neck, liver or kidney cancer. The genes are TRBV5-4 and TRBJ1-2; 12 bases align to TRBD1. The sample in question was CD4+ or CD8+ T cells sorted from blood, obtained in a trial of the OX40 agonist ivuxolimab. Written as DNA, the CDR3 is TGTGCCAGCAGCTCACCGGGACAGGGGGCGCCCGGCTGCACCTTC. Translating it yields CASSSPGQGAPGCTF. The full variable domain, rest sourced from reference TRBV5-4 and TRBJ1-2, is ETGVTQSPTHLIKTRGQQVTLRCSSQSGHNTVSWYQQALGQGPQFIFQYYREEENGRGNFPPRFSGLQFPNYSSELNVNALELDDSALYLCASSSPGQGAPGCTFGSGTRLTVV.